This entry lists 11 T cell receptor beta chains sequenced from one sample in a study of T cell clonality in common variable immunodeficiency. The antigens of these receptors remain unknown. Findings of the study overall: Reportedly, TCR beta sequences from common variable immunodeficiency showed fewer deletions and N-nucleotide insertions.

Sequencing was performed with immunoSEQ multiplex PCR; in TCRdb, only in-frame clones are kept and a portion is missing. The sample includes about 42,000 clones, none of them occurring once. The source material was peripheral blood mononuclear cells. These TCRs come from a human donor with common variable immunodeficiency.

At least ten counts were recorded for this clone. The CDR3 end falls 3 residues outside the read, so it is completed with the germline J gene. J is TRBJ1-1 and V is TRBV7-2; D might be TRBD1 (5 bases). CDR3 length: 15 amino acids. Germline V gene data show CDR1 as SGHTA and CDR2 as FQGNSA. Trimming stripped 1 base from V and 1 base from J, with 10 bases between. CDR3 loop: CASSLGQGGNTEAFF. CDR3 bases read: TGTGCCAGCAGCTTAGGGCAGGGTGGGAACACTGAA.

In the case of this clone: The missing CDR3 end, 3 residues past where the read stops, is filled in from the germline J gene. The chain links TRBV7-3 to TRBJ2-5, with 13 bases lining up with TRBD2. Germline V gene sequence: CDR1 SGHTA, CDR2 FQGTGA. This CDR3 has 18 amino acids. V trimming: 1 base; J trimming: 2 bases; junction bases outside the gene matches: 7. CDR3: CASSLKLAGGPGQETQYF. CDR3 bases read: TGTGCCAGCAGCTTAAAACTAGCGGGAGGGCCGGGTCAAGAGACC.

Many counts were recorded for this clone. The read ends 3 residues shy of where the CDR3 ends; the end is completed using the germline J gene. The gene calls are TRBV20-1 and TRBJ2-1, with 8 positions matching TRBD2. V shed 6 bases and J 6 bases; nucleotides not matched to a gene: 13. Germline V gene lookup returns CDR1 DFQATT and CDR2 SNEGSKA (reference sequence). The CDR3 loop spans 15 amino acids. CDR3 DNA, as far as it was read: TGCAGTGCCACCCCCATAACTAGCGGCATCAATGAG. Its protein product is CSATPITSGINE. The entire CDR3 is CSATPITSGINEQFF.

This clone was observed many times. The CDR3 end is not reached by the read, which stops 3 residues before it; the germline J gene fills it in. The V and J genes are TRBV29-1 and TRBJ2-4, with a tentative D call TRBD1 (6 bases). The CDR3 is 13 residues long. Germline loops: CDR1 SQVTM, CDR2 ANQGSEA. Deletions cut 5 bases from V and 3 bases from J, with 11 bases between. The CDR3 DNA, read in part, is TGCAGCGTTCTACAGGGTGGCAAAAACATT. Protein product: CSVLQGGKNI. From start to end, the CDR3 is CSVLQGGKNIQYF.

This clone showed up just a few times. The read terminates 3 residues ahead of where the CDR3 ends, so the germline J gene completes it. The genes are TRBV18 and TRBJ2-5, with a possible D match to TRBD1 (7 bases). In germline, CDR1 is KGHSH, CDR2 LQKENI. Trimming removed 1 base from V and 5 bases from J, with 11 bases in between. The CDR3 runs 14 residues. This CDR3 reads CASSPLTGRETQYF. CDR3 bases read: TGTGCCAGCTCACCACTGACAGGGAGGGAGACC.

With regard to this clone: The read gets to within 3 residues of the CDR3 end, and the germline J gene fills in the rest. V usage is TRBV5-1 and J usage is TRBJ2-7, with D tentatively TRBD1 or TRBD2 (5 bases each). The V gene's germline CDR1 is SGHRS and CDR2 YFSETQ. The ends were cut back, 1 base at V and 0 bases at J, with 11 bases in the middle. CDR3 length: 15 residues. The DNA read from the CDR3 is TGCGCCAGCAGCTTGAGGGGAGCAAGCTCCTACGAG. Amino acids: CASSLRGASSYE. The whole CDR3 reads CASSLRGASSYEQYF.

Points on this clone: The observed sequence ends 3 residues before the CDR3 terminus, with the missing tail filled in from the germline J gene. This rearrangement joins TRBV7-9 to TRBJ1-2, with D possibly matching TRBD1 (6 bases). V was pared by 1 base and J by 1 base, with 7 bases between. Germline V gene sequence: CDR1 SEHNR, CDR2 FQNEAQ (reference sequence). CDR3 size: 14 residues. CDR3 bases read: TGTGCCAGCAGCTTAGGGACAGTTAACTATGGC. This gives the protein CASSLGTVNYG. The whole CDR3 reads CASSLGTVNYGYTF.

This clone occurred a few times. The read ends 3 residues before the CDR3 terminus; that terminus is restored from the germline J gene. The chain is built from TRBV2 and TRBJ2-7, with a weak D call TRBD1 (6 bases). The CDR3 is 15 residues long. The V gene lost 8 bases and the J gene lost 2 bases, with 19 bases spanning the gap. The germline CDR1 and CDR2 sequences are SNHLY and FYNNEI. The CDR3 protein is CASEERRQVTYEQYF. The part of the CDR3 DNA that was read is TGTGCCAGCGAGGAACGACGACAGGTTACCTACGAG.

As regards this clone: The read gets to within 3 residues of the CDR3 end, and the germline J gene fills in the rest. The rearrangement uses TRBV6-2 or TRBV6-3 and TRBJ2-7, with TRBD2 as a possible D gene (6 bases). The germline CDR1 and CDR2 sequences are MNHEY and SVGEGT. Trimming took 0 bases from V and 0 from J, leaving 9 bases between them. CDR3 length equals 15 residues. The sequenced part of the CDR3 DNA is TGTGCCAGCAGTTACTCCGGGACTTTCTCCTACGAG. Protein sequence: CASSYSGTFSYE. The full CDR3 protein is CASSYSGTFSYEQYF.

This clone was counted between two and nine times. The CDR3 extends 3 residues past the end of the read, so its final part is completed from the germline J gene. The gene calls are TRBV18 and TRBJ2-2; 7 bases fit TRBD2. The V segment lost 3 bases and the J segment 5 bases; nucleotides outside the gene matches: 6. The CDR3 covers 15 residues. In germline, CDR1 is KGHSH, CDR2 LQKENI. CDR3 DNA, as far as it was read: TGTGCCAGCTCACCGATCAGCGGGGCGACCGGGGAG. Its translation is CASSPISGATGE. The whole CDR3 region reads CASSPISGATGELFF.

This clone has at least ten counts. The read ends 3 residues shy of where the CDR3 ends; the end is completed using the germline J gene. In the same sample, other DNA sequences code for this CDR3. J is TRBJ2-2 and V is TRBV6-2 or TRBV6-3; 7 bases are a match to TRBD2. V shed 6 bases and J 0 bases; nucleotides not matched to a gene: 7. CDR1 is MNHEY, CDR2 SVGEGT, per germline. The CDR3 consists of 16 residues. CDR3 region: CASSLGLTANTGELFF. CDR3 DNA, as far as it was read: TGTGCCAGCAGCCTGGGACTAACCGCGAACACCGGGGAG.